These 17 T cell receptor beta chains were all obtained from the same sample, sequenced in a study of T cell repertoires in cytomegalovirus infection. TCRdb recomputed calls from the reads with MiXCR, one row per CDR3 protein. In the table there are 650,000 to 900,000 distinct CDR3 sequences, 25% to 30% of which are singletons. No cognate antigen is known for these TCRs. The specimen was cultured CD8+ T cells from PBMCs, collected from culture after CMV antigen stimulation. These receptors were obtained from a human donor in good health (CMV status not recorded). Some clones in this sample may be carry-over from other donors' samples.

This clonotype came up a few times. The V call is TRBV6-1, the J call TRBJ2-2, with 9 bases identical to TRBD2. V lost 6 bases and J lost 3; bases outside the gene matches: 8. This CDR3 spans 16 amino acids. CDR1 and CDR2 from the germline V gene are MNHNS and SASEGT. CDR3 in DNA: TGTGCCAGCAGCAGGCGAAGCGGGGGGTACACCGGGGAGCTGTTTTTT. It yields the protein CASSRRSGGYTGELFF.

This clonotype has just a few counts. This chain uses TRBV7-8 with TRBJ2-1; D is unresolved. CDR3 length: 14 amino acids. The germline gives CDR1 SGHVS, CDR2 FQNEAQ. Trimming took off 2 bases at V and 12 bases at J, with 17 bases between the two ends. The CDR3 coding sequence is TGTGCCAGCAGCTTAAGAGGCGGTGATCGCGGGCAGTTCTTC. Encoded protein: CASSLRGGDRGQFF.

The J gene is TRBJ2-1, the V gene TRBV7-9; D perhaps matches TRBD2 (5 bases). The CDR3 has 14 residues. V was cut by 4 bases and J by 2 bases, with 9 bases left in between. Germline lookup yields CDR1 SEHNR and CDR2 FQNEAQ (reference sequence). The CDR3 spells CASSSGFAYNEQFF. CDR3 DNA sequence: TGTGCCAGCAGCTCGGGGTTCGCCTACAATGAGCAGTTCTTC.

The gene calls are TRBV4-1 and TRBJ1-5; no firm D call. The CDR3 is 15 residues long. Trimming cost V 0 bases and J 10 bases, with 16 bases left between them. Germline CDR1 and CDR2: MGHRA and YSYEKL. The CDR3 sequence is CASSQDETGGEPQHF. For the CDR3, the DNA is TGCGCCAGCAGCCAAGACGAAACCGGTGGGGAACCCCAGCATTTT.

A remark on this clonotype: A much more abundant neighbour one base away suggests this may be a read error. The rearrangement uses TRBV6-6 and TRBJ1-1; D unresolved. V dropped 4 bases and J dropped 0 bases, with 6 bases sitting between them. The germline gives CDR1 MNHNY, CDR2 SVGAGI (reference sequence). This CDR3 region has 13 residues. The CDR3 sequence is CASSFNMNTEAFF. DNA for the CDR3: TGTGCCAGCAGTTTCAACATGAACACTGAAGCTTTCTTT.

As concerns this clonotype: The germline gene is not matched at one end of the junction; a read error may be the cause. The chain carries TRBV4-1 and TRBJ2-7; no definite D call. Germline assignment: CDR1 MGHRA and CDR2 YSYEKL. This CDR3 spans 12 amino acids. In DNA, the CDR3 is TGCGCCAGCAGCCAAGATTCGACCACACTCCTATTC. Translation gives CASSQDSTTLLF.

This clonotype occurred a few times. The rearrangement uses TRBV11-1 and TRBJ2-7; 9 bases are shared with TRBD1. The CDR3 extends over 16 amino acids. Germline lookup yields CDR1 SGHAT and CDR2 FQDESV (reference sequence). Germline trimming cut 1 base from V and 4 bases from J; bases unmatched to any gene: 8. CDR3 sequence reads: CASSLGGGTGFYEQYF. The CDR3 nucleotides are TGTGCCAGCAGCTTAGGAGGTGGGACAGGGTTTTACGAGCAGTACTTC.

The rearrangement uses TRBV12-3 or TRBV12-4 and TRBJ1-2, with 8 bases that match TRBD1. The CDR3 length is 11 residues. Trimming cost V 11 bases and J 8 bases; bases outside gene matches: 7. Written as DNA, the CDR3 is TGTGCCGGGAGGACAGGGCGAGGCTACACCTTC. Translating gives CAGRTGRGYTF.

The chain uses TRBV7-8 and TRBJ1-5; D remains unclear. This CDR3 has 16 residues. CDR1 and CDR2 (germline): SGHVS, FQNEAQ. V dropped 5 bases and J dropped 0 bases, with 14 bases sitting between them. The chain's CDR3 is CASSDSADYSNQPQHF. CDR3 nucleotides: TGTGCCAGCAGCGACTCGGCAGACTATAGCAATCAGCCCCAGCATTTT.

The chain has TRBV4-2 and TRBJ2-2; TRBD2 matches 9 bases. This CDR3 spans 17 amino acids. V lost 0 bases and J lost 3; bases outside the gene matches: 5. CDR1 and CDR2 (germline): LGHNA, YNFKEQ. This chain's CDR3 is CASSQDRSGGYTGELFF. As DNA, the CDR3 is TGTGCCAGCAGCCAAGATAGGAGCGGGGGGTACACCGGGGAGCTGTTTTTT.

The chain has TRBV6-6 and TRBJ2-4, with 10 bases identical to TRBD2. This CDR3 contains 16 residues. V was clipped by 6 bases and J by 0 bases; unmatched bases: 5. The germline gives CDR1 MNHNY, CDR2 SVGAGI (reference sequence). The CDR3 loop is CASSQLAGVAKNIQYF. DNA for the CDR3: TGTGCCAGCAGCCAGCTAGCGGGGGTAGCCAAAAACATTCAGTACTTC.

This clonotype was observed a handful of times. This chain connects TRBV4-3 to TRBJ1-2; no reliable D call. The V gene lost 0 bases and the J gene lost 2 bases, with 16 bases spanning the gap. The CDR3 contains 17 residues. Germline CDR1 LGHNA, CDR2 YSLEER. The CDR3: CASSQDLLRLPNYGYTF. CDR3 in DNA: TGCGCCAGCAGCCAAGATCTTCTGAGGCTTCCCAACTATGGCTACACCTTC.

There are a few counts of this clonotype. The chain combines TRBV6-5 with TRBJ1-1; D is ambiguous. CDR1 and CDR2 from the germline V gene are MNHEY and SVGAGI. This CDR3 region has 15 residues. The ends were cut back, 6 bases at V and 1 base at J, with 15 bases in the middle. CDR3 amino acids: CASSPEIGSNTEAFF. The DNA for the CDR3 is TGTGCCAGCAGCCCCGAGATAGGATCGAACACTGAAGCTTTCTTT.

The chain uses TRBV6-5 and TRBJ1-1; D is uncertain. Germline values: CDR1 MNHEY, CDR2 SVGAGI. The CDR3 runs to 14 residues. Trimming cost V 2 bases and J 1 base, with 8 bases left between them. This CDR3 is CASSYARTNTEAFF. As DNA, the CDR3 is TGTGCCAGCAGTTACGCTAGAACGAACACTGAAGCTTTCTTT.

This clonotype was seen only a few times. The chain has TRBV7-6 and TRBJ2-3; D is unresolved. Trimming stripped 0 bases from V and 6 bases from J, with 4 bases between. The V gene's germline CDR1 is SGHVS and CDR2 FNYEAQ. CDR3 length: 12 residues. CDR3 loop: CASSLARDTQYF. Written as DNA, the CDR3 is TGTGCCAGCAGCTTAGCTCGGGATACGCAGTATTTT.

The chain employs TRBV15 and TRBJ1-2, with D perhaps matching TRBD1 (6 bases). Germline V gene data show CDR1 as LNHNV and CDR2 as YYDKDF (reference sequence). Trimming removed 0 bases from V and 6 bases from J, with 14 bases in between. CDR3 length equals 15 residues. The CDR3, as DNA: TGTGCCACCAGCAGAGATTTGGGGGCAGCTCATGGCTACACCTTC. This gives the protein CATSRDLGAAHGYTF.

This clonotype came up a few times. V usage is TRBV6-5 and J usage is TRBJ1-2, with D uncertain. CDR3 length: 15 amino acids. The V gene's germline CDR1 is MNHEY and CDR2 SVGAGI. V was trimmed by 1 base and J by 0 bases, leaving 9 bases between them. The CDR3: CASSYLDQPNYGYTF. The CDR3 bases are TGTGCCAGCAGTTACTTGGACCAACCTAACTATGGCTACACCTTC.